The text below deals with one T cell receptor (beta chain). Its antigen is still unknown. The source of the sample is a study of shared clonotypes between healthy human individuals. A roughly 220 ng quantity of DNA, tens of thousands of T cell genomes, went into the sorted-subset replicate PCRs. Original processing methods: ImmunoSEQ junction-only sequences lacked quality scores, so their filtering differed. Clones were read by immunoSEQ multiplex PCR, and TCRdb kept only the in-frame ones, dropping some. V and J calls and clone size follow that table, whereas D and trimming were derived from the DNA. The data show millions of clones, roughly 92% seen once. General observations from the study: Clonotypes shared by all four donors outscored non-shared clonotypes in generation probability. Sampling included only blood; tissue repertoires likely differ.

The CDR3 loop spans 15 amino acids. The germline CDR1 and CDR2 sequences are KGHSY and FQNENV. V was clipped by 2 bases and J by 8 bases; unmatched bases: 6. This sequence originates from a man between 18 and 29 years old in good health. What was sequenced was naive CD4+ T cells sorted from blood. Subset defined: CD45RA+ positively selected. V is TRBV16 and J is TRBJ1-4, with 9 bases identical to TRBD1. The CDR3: CASSQRGQGYEKLFF. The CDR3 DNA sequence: TGTGCCAGCAGCCAACGGGGACAGGGATACGAAAAACTGTTTTTT.